These 32 T cell receptor beta chains share one sample of origin, sequenced in a study of T cell responses to AZD1222 COVID-19 vaccine (dated by TCRdb to about 2021). Libraries were constructed by the immunoSEQ multiplex PCR assay. Drawn from immuneACCESS, this table holds only the in-frame rearrangements with V and J called that TCRdb kept. Clones are partly lost; checked studies trace under half to an unresolved V gene and leave the rest unexplained. The sample has fewer than 85,000 clones on record, 90% of them singletons. Around 4% of the sample is held by the ten biggest clonotypes. The time point label, as the study defines it: baseline before first vaccination. Sequencing was performed on peripheral blood, taken on day 0 of AZD1222 vaccination. All receptors come from an adult in good health.

The chain has TRBV5-1 and TRBJ1-4, with no clear D. Trimming removed 4 bases from V and 8 bases from J, with 15 bases in between. Looked up from germline, CDR1 is SGHRS and CDR2 is YFSETQ. The CDR3 consists of 14 residues. In DNA, the CDR3 is TGCGCCAGCAGCGACCCCTTAATTGAAGAAAAACTGTTTTTT. This encodes CASSDPLIEEKLFF.

The V call is TRBV7-8, the J call TRBJ1-5, with D maybe TRBD1 (5 bases). The germline V and J ends were trimmed by 1 base and 12 bases, with 16 bases remaining between them. The CDR3 contains 14 residues. The germline V gene has CDR1 SGHVS and CDR2 FQNEAQ. CDR3 amino acids: CASSLGPVRGLQHF. CDR3 sequence (DNA): TGTGCCAGCAGCTTAGGCCCCGTTCGGGGCCTCCAGCATTTT.

The chain has TRBV27 and TRBJ1-2; 10 nucleotides align to TRBD1. There are 15 residues in the CDR3. After removal of 6 bases from V and 0 bases from J, the junction contained 4 bases not matched to a gene. Germline CDR1 and CDR2: MNHEY and SMNVEV (reference sequence). The CDR3 sequence: CASRDGTGANYGYTF. The CDR3 nucleotides are TGTGCCAGCAGAGACGGGACAGGGGCTAACTATGGCTACACCTTC.

V is TRBV24-1 and J is TRBJ2-5; 8 nucleotides agree with TRBD1. The CDR3 loop spans 15 amino acids. In germline, CDR1 is KGHDR, CDR2 SFDVKD. J was trimmed by 4 bases and V by 3 bases; bases with no gene match: 6. Here the CDR3 reads CATSDAPGGTETQYF. The CDR3 DNA reads TGTGCCACCAGTGATGCCCCAGGGGGCACAGAGACCCAGTACTTC.

V gene TRBV29-1 combines with J gene TRBJ1-2; 10 bases are shared with TRBD1. This CDR3 comprises 15 residues. Germline CDR1 and CDR2: SQVTM and ANQGSEA. The J segment lost 8 bases and the V segment lost 6 bases, leaving 15 bases of the junction unmatched. This CDR3 reads CSVTSGTGVVAGYTF. The DNA for the CDR3 is TGCAGCGTCACCTCGGGGACAGGGGTGGTTGCGGGCTACACCTTC.

This chain connects TRBV10-3 to TRBJ2-7; TRBD1 is a possible D gene (6 bases). Germline CDR1 ENHRY, CDR2 SYGVKD. There are 13 residues in the CDR3. V was pared by 8 bases and J by 1 base, with 12 bases between. CDR3: CAISWTESYEQYF. The CDR3 DNA is TGTGCCATCTCCTGGACAGAATCCTACGAGCAGTACTTC.

V and J are TRBV5-6 and TRBJ1-1; D might be TRBD1 (6 bases). The germline CDR1 and CDR2 sequences are SGHDT and YYEEEE. The CDR3 length is 14 residues. The V gene lost 3 bases and the J gene lost 6 bases, with 15 bases spanning the gap. Here the CDR3 DNA reads TGTGCCAGCAGCTCAGACTCACAGGGACCTGAAGCTTTCTTT. It encodes CASSSDSQGPEAFF.

The chain links TRBV30 to TRBJ1-3; possible D gene TRBD1, 6 bases. The germline V gene has CDR1 GTSNPN and CDR2 SVGIG (reference sequence). V lost 2 bases and J 0 bases, leaving 8 bases between the germline ends. This CDR3 is 14 amino acids long. CDR3 nucleotide sequence: TGTGCCTGGAGTCGGGGGCCCTCTGGAAACACCATATATTTT. This sequence encodes CAWSRGPSGNTIYF.

V usage is TRBV3-1 (or the pseudogene TRBV3-2) and J usage is TRBJ1-5, with a weak D call TRBD1 (5 bases). CDR1 and CDR2 from the germline V gene are LGHDT and YNNKEL (reference sequence). This CDR3 is built from 16 residues. The germline V and J ends were trimmed by 0 bases and 4 bases, with 13 bases remaining between them. The CDR3 DNA sequence: TGTGCCAGCAGCCAAGACGAACCGGGACCGAATCAGCCCCAGCATTTT. Protein: CASSQDEPGPNQPQHF.

The J gene is TRBJ1-4, the V gene TRBV12-3 or TRBV12-4; D might be TRBD1 (6 bases). The CDR3 length is 13 residues. V was shortened by 4 bases and J by 3 bases, with 6 bases between the two germline ends. The CDR3: CASSWTANEKLFF. CDR3 nucleotide sequence: TGTGCCAGCAGTTGGACAGCTAATGAAAAACTGTTTTTT.

V usage is TRBV7-9 and J usage is TRBJ1-1; 9 bases agree with TRBD1. The CDR3 runs 19 residues. CDR1 and CDR2 (germline): SEHNR, FQNEAQ (reference sequence). Unmatched junction bases numbered 20, after V lost 5 bases and J lost 4 bases. The DNA of the CDR3 is TGTGCCAGCAGCCCCGAAAAATTGGGACAGGGCACTTCGGGCACTGAAGCTTTCTTT. This encodes CASSPEKLGQGTSGTEAFF.

The chain recombines TRBV28 with TRBJ2-1; D ambiguous. Germline CDR1 and CDR2: MDHEN and SYDVKM. Trimming removed 6 bases at V and 8 bases at J, with 11 bases between. This CDR3 contains 12 residues. Here the CDR3 reads CASRSSGDEQFF. DNA for the CDR3: TGTGCCAGCAGGTCCTCAGGCGATGAGCAGTTCTTC.

This rearrangement joins TRBV2 to TRBJ2-1, with 12 bases fitting TRBD1. The CDR3 consists of 13 residues. Germline V gene sequence: CDR1 SNHLY, CDR2 FYNNEI. J was trimmed by 10 bases and V by 11 bases; bases with no gene match: 9. CDR3 DNA sequence: TGTGCCGGAACCGGGACAGGGGGCCGAGAGCAGTTCTTC. Its translation: CAGTGTGGREQFF.

In this sample, this clone turned up once. This chain uses TRBV5-4 with TRBJ2-1; 10 bases map to TRBD2. V gave up 4 bases and J gave up 9 bases; unmatched junction bases: 13. The germline V gene has CDR1 SGHNT and CDR2 YYREEE (reference sequence). The CDR3 runs 16 residues. The CDR3 coding sequence is TGTGCCAGCAGCGTGAACCCGGGGACTAGCGCGGGTGAGCAGTTCTTC. Translated: CASSVNPGTSAGEQFF.

This clone is a singleton in its sample. The CDR3 loop reads CASSGGGATPGGTEAFF. In DNA form, the CDR3 reads TGTGCCAGCAGTGGGGGGGGAGCTACTCCCGGGGGCACTGAAGCTTTCTTT. V usage is TRBV6-1 and J usage is TRBJ1-1; D is perhaps TRBD1 (5 bases). The CDR3 runs to 17 residues. V shed 4 bases and J shed 4 bases, with 22 bases lying between them. Germline V gives CDR1 MNHNS, CDR2 SASEGT.

This chain links TRBV11-3 with TRBJ2-7; D is ambiguous. The CDR3 is 14 residues long. The germline V gene has CDR1 SGHNT and CDR2 YENEEA. V was trimmed by 4 bases and J by 0 bases, leaving 10 bases between them. CDR3 amino acids: CASSSHSSSYEQYF. DNA for the CDR3: TGTGCCAGCAGCTCACACAGCAGCTCCTACGAGCAGTACTTC.

The genes are TRBV20-1 and TRBJ1-3; no firm D call. With 3 bases removed from V and 4 bases from J, the gap between germline ends came to 4 bases. The CDR3 has 11 amino acids. Germline CDR1 and CDR2: DFQATT and SNEGSKA (reference sequence). CDR3 in amino acids: CSARTGNTIYF. Here the CDR3 DNA reads TGCAGTGCTAGGACGGGAAACACCATATATTTT.

The chain uses TRBV19 and TRBJ1-5, with D tentatively TRBD1 (6 bases). The germline V gene has CDR1 LNHDA and CDR2 SQIVND (reference sequence). The CDR3 spans 11 residues. The germline V and J ends were trimmed by 11 bases and 6 bases, with 11 bases remaining between them. CDR3 in amino acids: CAGGASQPQHF. The CDR3 region has the DNA TGTGCCGGGGGGGCTAGTCAGCCCCAGCATTTT.

This clone appeared once. The chain joins TRBV5-1 to TRBJ2-3, with 8 bases that match TRBD2. Germline assignment: CDR1 SGHRS and CDR2 YFSETQ. Germline trimming cut 1 base from V and 5 bases from J; bases unmatched to any gene: 3. The CDR3 contains 14 residues. In DNA form, the CDR3 reads TGCGCCAGCAGCTTGAGCGGGAGAGTAGATACGCAGTATTTT. Translation: CASSLSGRVDTQYF.

The chain combines TRBV4-1 with TRBJ1-5; D call uncertain. V lost 1 base and J lost 1, with 5 bases in between. This CDR3 is built from 14 residues. Germline CDR1 MGHRA, CDR2 YSYEKL. The CDR3 reads CASSQVISNQPQHF. The CDR3 nucleotides are TGCGCCAGCAGCCAAGTAATAAGCAATCAGCCCCAGCATTTT.

V usage is TRBV27 and J usage is TRBJ2-3, with 13 bases fitting TRBD2. V lost 8 bases and J lost 0; bases outside the gene matches: 5. CDR1 is MNHEY, CDR2 SMNVEV, per germline (reference sequence). The CDR3 is 16 residues long. CDR3 protein: CASRRLAGGSTDTQYF. CDR3 sequence (DNA): TGTGCCAGCCGCCGACTAGCGGGGGGAAGCACAGATACGCAGTATTTT.

V gene TRBV11-2 combines with J gene TRBJ2-4, with D possibly being TRBD2 (5 bases). Between the trimmed V and J ends, which lost 6 bases and 8 bases, there was a span of 8 bases. The V gene's germline CDR1 is SGHAT and CDR2 FQNNGV. The CDR3 spans 11 residues. This CDR3 reads CASSPRDIQYF. The CDR3 DNA reads TGTGCCAGCAGTCCGAGGGACATTCAGTACTTC. The full variable domain, completed using reference TRBV11-2 and TRBJ2-4, is EAGVAQSPRYKIIEKRQSVAFWCNPISGHATLYWYQQILGQGPKLLIQFQNNGVVDDSQLPKDRFSAERLKGVDSTLKIQPAKLEDSAVYLCASSPRDIQYFGAGTRLSVL.

V is TRBV3-1 (or the pseudogene TRBV3-2) and J is TRBJ2-3; 10 bases fit TRBD2. The CDR3 covers 16 residues. Germline loops: CDR1 LGHDT, CDR2 YNNKEL (reference sequence). J was trimmed by 6 bases and V by 2 bases; bases with no gene match: 8. DNA of the CDR3: TGTGCCAGCAGCCAACCGAGCGGGGGGGCCGCGGATACGCAGTATTTT. This translates into CASSQPSGGAADTQYF.

The chain combines TRBV5-8 with TRBJ1-5; possibly TRBD1 for D (6 bases). Germline loops: CDR1 SGHTS, CDR2 YDEGEE. The CDR3 runs 15 residues. V shed 4 bases and J shed 3 bases, with 14 bases lying between them. This chain's CDR3 is CASSPGAGPNQPQHF. Written as DNA, the CDR3 is TGTGCCAGCAGCCCGGGGGCAGGACCCAATCAGCCCCAGCATTTT.

V is TRBV30 and J is TRBJ2-5; TRBD1 is a possible D gene (6 bases). The germline CDR1 and CDR2 sequences are GTSNPN and SVGIG (reference sequence). This CDR3 comprises 11 residues. The V gene lost 7 bases and the J gene lost 4 bases, with 10 bases spanning the gap. The CDR3 sequence: CASTTGETQYF. CDR3 in DNA: TGTGCCTCTACGACAGGAGAGACCCAGTACTTC.

This chain links TRBV4-1 with TRBJ1-4; D gene unclear. This CDR3 contains 21 residues. The V gene lost 0 bases and the J gene lost 5 bases, with 28 bases spanning the gap. Germline values: CDR1 MGHRA, CDR2 YSYEKL. CDR3 protein: CASSQDTRLSFFVQQNEKLFF. The CDR3 DNA sequence: TGCGCCAGCAGCCAAGATACACGGCTCAGTTTTTTCGTCCAACAGAATGAAAAACTGTTTTTT.

The rearrangement uses TRBV6-5 and TRBJ2-3; TRBD2 is a possible D gene (5 bases). Germline CDR1 reads MNHEY; CDR2 reads SVGAGI. Trimming removed 7 bases from V and 0 bases from J, with 11 bases in between. CDR3 length: 14 amino acids. The CDR3 DNA reads as TGTGCCAGCAACCGGGGTTCTAGCACAGATACGCAGTATTTT. Residues: CASNRGSSTDTQYF.

The V call is TRBV11-3, the J call TRBJ1-1; D is unresolved. Germline-derived CDR1 and CDR2 are SGHNT and YENEEA. CDR3 size: 14 residues. V lost 6 bases to trimming and J lost 4 bases, with 15 bases between them. CDR3 region: CASSSTPAGTEAFF. As DNA, the CDR3 is TGTGCCAGCAGTAGCACTCCGGCAGGCACTGAAGCTTTCTTT.

This chain connects TRBV11-3 to TRBJ2-7; D is uncertain. Germline assignment: CDR1 SGHNT and CDR2 YENEEA. Trimming shortened V by 5 bases and J by 0 bases, and 14 bases separated the two germline ends. The CDR3 is 15 residues long. CDR3 DNA sequence: TGTGCCAGCAGCCCGCCGATGGTTAGCTCCTACGAGCAGTACTTC. Translated: CASSPPMVSSYEQYF.

V and J are TRBV21-1 and TRBJ2-7; TRBD2, the D gene given by the table, was not confirmed from the DNA. TRBV21-1 is marked as a pseudogene. The CDR3 length is 14 residues. The CDR3 DNA sequence: TGTGCCAGCAGCAAAAAAGCGCCCCTTGCTTGGCAGTACTTC. Its protein product is CASSKKAPLAWQYF.

This clone was found once. This rearrangement joins TRBV6-1 to TRBJ1-2; D remains unclear. This CDR3 has 13 residues. V was pared by 3 bases and J by 8 bases, with 13 bases between. Germline V gives CDR1 MNHNS, CDR2 SASEGT. The CDR3 loop reads CASSDRRASGYTF. The CDR3 DNA is TGTGCCAGCAGTGATCGACGGGCCTCCGGCTACACCTTC.

CDR3 sequence: CASGLGLEETQYF. The DNA for the CDR3 is TGTGCTAGTGGTTTGGGGCTAGAAGAGACCCAGTACTTC. The chain employs TRBV12-5 and TRBJ2-5, with unresolved D. Trimming pared 1 base from V and 3 bases from J, leaving 6 bases between. Germline V gives CDR1 LGHNT, CDR2 FRNRAP. The CDR3 extends over 13 amino acids.